This TCR beta chain was documented in a study of T-cell reconstitution after alpha-beta-depleted transplantation in children. Unique molecular identifiers were built into the TCRbeta library. Each CDR3 protein is one row after TCRdb ran MiXCR on the PCR reads. The sample yields fewer than 1 million distinct CDR3 sequences, 16% seen once. Study outcomes and limitations: Where alpha-beta T cells came from about two months after transplant was reportedly several hundred expanded graft clones. T-cell counts and diversity were attributed mostly to newly produced T cells one year after transplant.

CDR1 SEHNR and CDR2 FQNEAQ come from the germline V gene (reference sequence). Trimming cost V 5 bases and J 3 bases, with 19 bases left between them. The CDR3 sequence is 16 residues long. This clonotype was seen only a few times. Its antigen is still unknown. Specimen: PBMCs, mostly from graft donor cells, collected 360 days after TCRalphabeta/CD19-depleted stem cell transplant. The rearrangement joins TRBV7-9 to TRBJ2-5, with D perhaps TRBD2 (6 bases). This sequence originates from a male patient younger than 18 who had a stem cell transplant for acute lymphoblastic leukemia, so the T cells may come from the graft donor. CDR3 protein: CASSPRGVGIEETQYF. CDR3 sequence (DNA): TGTGCCAGCAGCCCCCGCGGGGTGGGGATAGAAGAGACCCAGTACTTC.